These 21 T cell receptor beta chains originate from one sample sequenced in a study of blood T cell repertoires in COVID-19. The repertoire was sequenced with immunoSEQ multiplex PCR; TCRdb's copy has only in-frame clones and lacks some. The sample lists 300,000 to 450,000 clones, roughly nine tenths occurring once. The sample consisted of PBMCs or T cells enriched from blood (not recorded which). These TCRs come from a young man who had recovered from COVID-19.

The gene calls are TRBV28 and TRBJ2-6; 10 nucleotides align to TRBD2. This CDR3 is 16 amino acids long. Trimming at V came to 6 bases and at J to 3 bases, leaving 5 bases not matched to a gene. In germline, CDR1 is MDHEN, CDR2 SYDVKM. The CDR3 sequence: CASRSAGGFGANVLTF. CDR3 nucleotides: TGTGCCAGCAGATCAGCGGGAGGGTTTGGGGCCAACGTCCTGACTTTC.

As DNA, the CDR3 is TGTGCCAGCAGCTTGGTGGCTAGCGGGGACTACGAGCAGTACTTC. As protein: CASSLVASGDYEQYF. The chain is built from TRBV5-5 and TRBJ2-7; 9 positions match TRBD2. There are 15 residues in the CDR3. The trim removed 0 bases at V and 3 bases at J, leaving 4 bases unmatched. In germline, CDR1 is SGHKS, CDR2 YYEKEE (reference sequence).

V gene TRBV28 combines with J gene TRBJ1-1; D gene uncertain. The V and J ends lost 7 bases and 0 bases respectively, with 6 bases between them. Germline-derived CDR1 and CDR2 are MDHEN and SYDVKM. This CDR3 is built from 12 residues. CDR3 in amino acids: CASMRMNTEAFF. The CDR3, as DNA: TGTGCCAGCATGAGGATGAACACTGAAGCTTTCTTT.

J is TRBJ2-7 and V is TRBV29-1; TRBD2 aligns across 9 bases. The CDR3 sequence is 12 residues long. The J segment lost 4 bases and the V segment lost 5 bases, leaving 3 bases of the junction unmatched. CDR1 and CDR2 (germline): SQVTM, ANQGSEA. CDR3 sequence (DNA): TGCAGCGTTAGCGGGGGGCGATACGAGCAGTACTTC. Residues: CSVSGGRYEQYF.

V and J are TRBV28 and TRBJ2-3; 8 bases align to TRBD2. Per the germline V gene, CDR1 is MDHEN and CDR2 is SYDVKM. CDR3 length equals 15 residues. After removal of 5 bases from V and 4 bases from J, the junction contained 8 bases not matched to a gene. As DNA, the CDR3 is TGTGCCAGCAGTCCACACGGGGGGGACCCAGATACGCAGTATTTT. It encodes CASSPHGGDPDTQYF.

This rearrangement joins TRBV3-1 (or the pseudogene TRBV3-2) to TRBJ1-3; D is uncertain. There are 15 residues in the CDR3. In germline, CDR1 is LGHDT, CDR2 YNNKEL (reference sequence). V was trimmed by 6 bases and J by 0 bases, leaving 12 bases between them. The chain's CDR3 is CASSLIWSSGNTIYF. As DNA, the CDR3 is TGTGCCAGCAGTCTTATTTGGAGCTCTGGAAACACCATATATTTT.

The chain carries TRBV28 and TRBJ2-1; 9 positions agree with TRBD2. V lost 8 bases and J lost 10; bases outside the gene matches: 9. The length of the CDR3 is 13 residues. Germline V gives CDR1 MDHEN, CDR2 SYDVKM. The CDR3 bases are TGTGCCAGCCGGAGGTCTAGCGGGAACGAGCAGTTCTTC. Encoded protein: CASRRSSGNEQFF.

This clone was observed once. This chain links TRBV21-1 with TRBJ1-2; the table's D call TRBD1 went unverified against the DNA. TRBV21-1 is given as a pseudogene. The CDR3 has 16 amino acids. The CDR3: CASSKVFKRTDHGYTF. In nucleotides, the CDR3 is TGTGCCAGCAGCAAAGTTTTTAAAAGGACAGACCATGGCTACACCTTC.

The J gene is TRBJ2-2, the V gene TRBV28, with D perhaps TRBD2 (6 bases). The ends were cut back, 1 base at V and 5 bases at J, with 14 bases in the middle. This CDR3 has 16 residues. Germline CDR1 MDHEN, CDR2 SYDVKM. The CDR3 spells CASSLSAGRRTGELFF. The CDR3 nucleotides read TGTGCCAGCAGTTTATCTGCGGGAAGGAGAACCGGGGAGCTGTTTTTT.

The rearrangement links TRBV9 to TRBJ2-5, with D unclear. The CDR3 is made up of 15 amino acids. The germline V gene encodes CDR1 SGDLS and CDR2 YYNGEE. Trimming shortened V by 4 bases and J by 1 base, and 14 bases separated the two germline ends. CDR3 DNA: TGTGCCAGCAGCCCCCTCCCTAGTAGCCAAGAGACCCAGTACTTC. Protein product: CASSPLPSSQETQYF. The whole variable domain, remainder taken from reference TRBV9 and TRBJ2-5, is DSGVTQTPKHLITATGQRVTLRCSPRSGDLSVYWYQQSLDQGLQFLIQYYNGEERAKGNILERFSAQQFPDLHSELNLSSLELGDSALYFCASSPLPSSQETQYFGPGTRLLVL.

The J gene is TRBJ1-2, the V gene TRBV7-2; maybe TRBD1 (5 bases). The germline V and J ends were trimmed by 2 bases and 6 bases, with 19 bases remaining between them. The CDR3 runs to 16 residues. Germline assignment: CDR1 SGHTA and CDR2 FQGNSA. CDR3 sequence reads: CASSLSYMGRVDGYTF. DNA of the CDR3: TGTGCCAGCAGCTTATCTTATATGGGCAGGGTTGATGGCTACACCTTC.

This rearrangement joins TRBV19 to TRBJ2-1; D might be TRBD2 (5 bases). Germline V gene data show CDR1 as LNHDA and CDR2 as SQIVND (reference sequence). The CDR3 contains 15 residues. Trimming removed 7 bases at V and 2 bases at J, with 15 bases between. CDR3 DNA: TGTGCCAGTAAGGAGGAGGACTTTACCTACAATGAGCAGTTCTTC. This gives the protein CASKEEDFTYNEQFF.

V and J are TRBV18 and TRBJ1-1; no reliable D call. CDR3 length equals 16 residues. CDR1 and CDR2 (germline): KGHSH, LQKENI. V was trimmed by 0 bases and J by 0 bases, leaving 11 bases between them. The CDR3 nucleotides are TGTGCCAGCTCACCACCCTCTTCCAGAATGAACACTGAAGCTTTCTTT. Translation gives CASSPPSSRMNTEAFF. Full variable domain (remainder filled in from reference TRBV18 and TRBJ1-1): NAGVMQNPRHLVRRRGQEARLRCSPMKGHSHVYWYRQLPEEGLKFMVYLQKENIIDESGMPKERFSAEFPKEGPSILRIQQVVRGDSAAYFCASSPPSSRMNTEAFFGQGTRLTVV.

The chain is built from TRBV29-1 and TRBJ2-3; D perhaps matches TRBD2 (7 bases). V was trimmed by 7 bases and J by 4 bases, leaving 18 bases between them. The CDR3 spans 14 residues. CDR1 and CDR2 from the germline V gene are SQVTM and ANQGSEA. The CDR3 reads CSGGRGSLSDTQYF. The CDR3 nucleotides read TGCAGCGGGGGGAGGGGGTCTTTGTCAGATACGCAGTATTTT.

This sequence joins TRBV9 and TRBJ2-1; a weak D match, TRBD2 (5 bases). The ends were cut back, 2 bases at V and 10 bases at J, with 13 bases in the middle. Per the germline V gene, CDR1 is SGDLS and CDR2 is YYNGEE. The CDR3 sequence is 13 residues long. CDR3 residues: CASSVFIGEEQFF. The CDR3 nucleotides are TGTGCCAGCAGCGTTTTTATCGGGGAGGAGCAGTTCTTC.

The genes are TRBV7-2 and TRBJ1-2; 8 nucleotides agree with TRBD1. Germline-derived CDR1 and CDR2 are SGHTA and FQGNSA. V gave up 5 bases and J gave up 3 bases; unmatched junction bases: 11. The CDR3 extends over 16 amino acids. CDR3 sequence (DNA): TGTGCCAGCAGCCCACACCGGGGGACAGGCGACTATGGCTACACCTTC. Translated, it gives CASSPHRGTGDYGYTF.

The V gene is TRBV25-1, the J gene TRBJ1-1, with 9 bases matching TRBD1. V shed 4 bases, J shed 1 base, and the junction held 7 bases outside the gene matches. The V gene's germline CDR1 is MGHDK and CDR2 SYGVNS. The CDR3 contains 16 residues. The CDR3 DNA reads as TGTGCCAGCAGTGCCGGGACAGGGTATTGGAACACTGAAGCTTTCTTT. Protein product: CASSAGTGYWNTEAFF. Supplemented by reference TRBV25-1 and TRBJ1-1, the full variable domain reads EADIYQTPRYLVIGTGKKITLECSQTMGHDKMYWYQQDPGMELHLIHYSYGVNSTEKGDLSSESTVSRIRTEHFPLTLESARPSHTSQYLCASSAGTGYWNTEAFFGQGTRLTVV.

The J gene is TRBJ2-2, the V gene TRBV28; a weak D match, TRBD2 (6 bases). Germline CDR1 MDHEN, CDR2 SYDVKM. The V gene lost 6 bases and the J gene lost 5 bases, with 10 bases spanning the gap. The CDR3 extends over 13 amino acids. CDR3 coding DNA: TGTGCCAGCAGACTTGGGGGGACCGGGGAGCTGTTTTTT. Residues: CASRLGGTGELFF.

The chain employs TRBV6-6 and TRBJ1-5; D is perhaps TRBD1 (6 bases). The CDR3 consists of 16 residues. Germline CDR1 MNHNY, CDR2 SVGAGI (reference sequence). V lost 4 bases to trimming and J lost 0 bases, with 13 bases between them. The CDR3 nucleotides read TGTGCCAGCAGTTCCCGTGGGGGCGATAGCAATCAGCCCCAGCATTTT. Translated: CASSSRGGDSNQPQHF.

This clone has a single count. The chain employs TRBV3-1 (or the pseudogene TRBV3-2) and TRBJ1-4, with no clear D. V was clipped by 4 bases and J by 0 bases, with 12 bases between them. The CDR3 contains 16 residues. Looked up from germline, CDR1 is LGHDT and CDR2 is YNNKEL (reference sequence). The CDR3 DNA follows: TGTGCCAGCAGCCTTGCCTACGGTGCAACTAATGAAAAACTGTTTTTT. Its translation is CASSLAYGATNEKLFF.

The gene calls are TRBV20-1 and TRBJ1-4, with 7 bases fitting TRBD1. Trimming at V came to 3 bases and at J to 7 bases, leaving 5 bases not matched to a gene. The germline gives CDR1 DFQATT, CDR2 SNEGSKA (reference sequence). This CDR3 is built from 13 residues. The CDR3 coding sequence is TGCAGTGCTAGTAGGGGGCTGTCTGAAAAACTGTTTTTT. This gives the protein CSASRGLSEKLFF.